The source of this T cell receptor (beta chain) is a study of blood T cell repertoires in COVID-19. Looking at the study overall: Samples representing acute and convalescent COVID-19 were sourced from the United States, Italy and Spain. Sources were T cells, B-cell-depleted T cells, or PBMCs; the material itself was cDNA or gDNA.

This CDR3 is 14 amino acids long. V dropped 0 bases and J dropped 2 bases, with 7 bases sitting between them. Per the germline V gene, CDR1 is GTSNPN and CDR2 is SVGIG (reference sequence). How the authors handled the data: Amplification of reference gene primers provided the estimated nucleated cell counts. TCRdb's copy holds only in-frame clones and misses some; the assay was immunoSEQ multiplex PCR. The DNA gave D and trimming, while V, J and clone size come from that table. In the table there are roughly 200,000 clones, about 80% of which are singletons. The TCR originated in a man aged 45-65 years with active or convalescent COVID-19. Material for sequencing was peripheral blood. The chain recombines TRBV30 with TRBJ2-2; D gene unclear. The chain's CDR3 is CAWSVSVNTGELFF. CDR3 coding DNA: TGTGCCTGGAGTGTATCGGTCAACACCGGGGAGCTGTTTTTT. Drawing the rest from reference TRBV30 and TRBJ2-2, the complete variable domain is SQTIHQWPATLVQPVGSPLSLECTVEGTSNPNLYWYRQAAGRGLQLLFYSVGIGQISSEVPQNLSASRPQDRQFILSSKKLLLSDSGFYLCAWSVSVNTGELFFGEGSRLTVL.